What follows describes a single TCR beta chain. Germline V gene data show CDR1 as MNHEY and CDR2 as SMNVEV (reference sequence). The CDR3 spans 13 residues. Trimming stripped 6 bases from V and 8 bases from J, with 13 bases between. The entry originates in a study of blood T cell repertoires in COVID-19. Study-level background: COVID-19 samples, acute and convalescent, were from the United States, Italy and Spain. From T cells, B-cell-depleted T cells, or PBMCs came the material, which was cDNA or gDNA.

Original data processing: Using reference gene primer amplification, nucleated cell counts were estimated. Profiling relied on immunoSEQ multiplex PCR, and the TCRdb table lists in-frame clones only, not all of them. For V, J and clone size, that table is used; D and trimming come from the DNA. The table shows about 160,000 clones, with about 85% occurring only once. Seattle cases were enrolled at active infection and followed longitudinally. The origin of this receptor is an elderly man with COVID-19, enrolled during active disease. The J gene is TRBJ1-4, the V gene TRBV27; unclear D gene. The sample comprised peripheral blood. The CDR3 spells CASRKNPGEKLFF. The CDR3, as DNA: TGTGCCAGCAGAAAAAATCCGGGGGAAAAACTGTTTTTT. The entire variable domain, with the rest obtained from reference TRBV27 and TRBJ1-4, is as follows: EAQVTQNPRYLITVTGKKLTVTCSQNMNHEYMSWYRQDPGLGLRQIYYSMNVEVTDKGDVPEGYKVSRKEKRNFPLILESPSPNQTSLYFCASRKNPGEKLFFGSGTQLSVL.